Presented here are 15 T cell receptor beta chains from one specimen sequenced in a study of cytomegalovirus exposure and HLA in healthy donors. PCR amplification relied on 60 Vbeta primers (plus 13 Jbeta primers). This table comes from immunoSEQ multiplex PCR, and its TCRdb copy is limited to in-frame clones, with some not included. The table lists approximately 110,000 clones, 79% of them singletons. Sequencing used PBMCs. The receptors derive from a woman under 30 in good health and CMV-seropositive.

The gene calls are TRBV7-8 and TRBJ2-1; 10 bases are a match to TRBD2. After removal of 1 base from V and 6 bases from J, the junction contained 3 bases not matched to a gene. Germline V CDR1 and CDR2: SGHVS, FQNEAQ. The CDR3 spans 15 residues. The CDR3: CASSLVLAGSNEQFF. The DNA of the CDR3 is TGTGCCAGCAGCTTAGTACTAGCGGGAAGCAATGAGCAGTTCTTC.

The chain links TRBV19 to TRBJ2-7; TRBD1 is a possible D gene (6 bases). CDR3 length: 12 amino acids. Germline V gene lookup returns CDR1 LNHDA and CDR2 SQIVND (reference sequence). Trimming removed 5 bases from V and 4 bases from J, with 9 bases in between. Written as DNA, the CDR3 is TGTGCCAGTAGTTCCGACAGGTACGAGCAGTACTTC. Translated: CASSSDRYEQYF.

CDR3 region: CASSSRAQGGYEQYF. In DNA, the CDR3 is TGTGCCAGCAGCTCCCGGGCCCAGGGGGGTTACGAGCAGTACTTC. The chain combines TRBV5-4 with TRBJ2-7; a weak D match, TRBD1 (7 bases). Germline V gives CDR1 SGHNT, CDR2 YYREEE (reference sequence). CDR3 length: 15 residues. V was cut by 3 bases and J by 4 bases, with 17 bases left in between.

This chain uses TRBV12-5 with TRBJ2-1; the match to TRBD1 covers 7 bases. V gave up 3 bases and J gave up 9 bases; unmatched junction bases: 14. The CDR3 extends over 16 amino acids. Germline CDR1 is LGHNT and CDR2 is FRNRAP. The CDR3 reads CASGLRKQGPYGEQFF. CDR3 DNA sequence: TGTGCTAGTGGTTTAAGAAAACAGGGGCCATATGGTGAGCAGTTCTTC.

J is TRBJ2-6 and V is TRBV6-4, with D hard to call. The germline V and J ends were trimmed by 5 bases and 0 bases, with 11 bases remaining between them. The CDR3 is 16 residues long. Germline loops: CDR1 MRHNA, CDR2 SNTAGT. Here the CDR3 reads CASSPGSRSGANVLTF. The CDR3 nucleotides are TGTGCCAGCAGTCCAGGCTCCCGCTCTGGGGCCAACGTCCTGACTTTC.

With respect to this clone: The germline gene is not matched at one end of the junction; a read error may be the cause. J is TRBJ2-5 and V is TRBV5-1, with a tentative D call TRBD1 (7 bases). This CDR3 is built from 17 residues. The germline gives CDR1 SGHRS, CDR2 YFSETQ. CDR3 sequence reads: CVSSLPTGRLRGETQYF. The CDR3 region has the DNA TGCGTCAGCAGCTTGCCGACAGGGAGGCTAAGAGGGGAGACCCAGTACTTC.

Regarding this clone: One junction end does not reproduce the germline sequence, and a read error may be involved. V gene TRBV19 combines with J gene TRBJ2-7, with 9 bases fitting TRBD1. This CDR3 spans 15 amino acids. In germline, CDR1 is LNHDA, CDR2 SQIVND (reference sequence). CDR3 in DNA: TGTGCCAGTAGTTTAGATGGACAGGGGACCTACGAGCAGTACTTC. Amino acid sequence: CASSLDGQGTYEQYF.

V is TRBV4-1 and J is TRBJ1-2, with D tentatively TRBD1 (5 bases). Looked up from germline, CDR1 is MGHRA and CDR2 is YSYEKL. Trimming removed 0 bases at V and 8 bases at J, with 13 bases between. This CDR3 region has 14 residues. In DNA, the CDR3 is TGCGCCAGCAGCCAAGAAAGGTTTCCAGGGGGCTACACCTTC. Translating gives CASSQERFPGGYTF.

The rearrangement joins TRBV27 to TRBJ2-3; tentatively, D is TRBD1 (6 bases). V shed 6 bases and J shed 2 bases, with 15 bases lying between them. CDR1 and CDR2 (germline): MNHEY, SMNVEV (reference sequence). CDR3 length equals 15 residues. The CDR3 sequence: CASSLTGHDTDTQYF. For the CDR3, the DNA is TGTGCCAGCAGCCTTACAGGGCACGACACAGATACGCAGTATTTT.

This clone was seen just once. V gene TRBV5-1 combines with J gene TRBJ1-4; D may be TRBD1 (6 bases). V lost 3 bases, J lost 4 bases, and 13 bases lay in between. Germline V CDR1 and CDR2: SGHRS, YFSETQ. The CDR3 is 15 amino acids. The CDR3 protein is CASSSGQRRNEKLFF. The DNA of the CDR3 is TGCGCCAGCAGCTCAGGACAGCGACGTAATGAAAAACTGTTTTTT.

In this sample, this clone turned up a few times. CDR3 in DNA: TGTGCCAGCAGGACTAGTATCGGGGAGCTGTTTTTT. Translating gives CASRTSIGELFF. The rearrangement joins TRBV27 to TRBJ2-2, with D tentatively TRBD2 (6 bases). V lost 6 bases, J lost 7 bases, and 9 bases lay in between. This CDR3 spans 12 amino acids. Germline-derived CDR1 and CDR2 are MNHEY and SMNVEV (reference sequence).

The chain is built from TRBV6-5 and TRBJ2-1, with 12 positions matching TRBD2. Looked up from germline, CDR1 is MNHEY and CDR2 is SVGAGI. The CDR3 is 15 residues long. J lost 7 bases, V lost 6 bases, and 7 bases had no gene match. CDR3 loop: CASSMTSGSFNEQFF. CDR3 DNA: TGTGCCAGCAGCATGACTAGCGGGAGTTTTAATGAGCAGTTCTTC.

This clone was seen a few times. The J gene is TRBJ2-5, the V gene TRBV19, with D possibly matching TRBD2 (6 bases). The CDR3 runs 13 residues. The germline V and J ends were trimmed by 6 bases and 5 bases, with 13 bases remaining between them. Germline V gene data show CDR1 as LNHDA and CDR2 as SQIVND (reference sequence). In DNA form, the CDR3 reads TGTGCCAGTAGCTCGACTAGAGGGGAGACCCAGTACTTC. It is translated as CASSSTRGETQYF. Complete variable domain (other parts from reference TRBV19 and TRBJ2-5): DGGITQSPKYLFRKEGQNVTLSCEQNLNHDAMYWYRQDPGQGLRLIYYSQIVNDFQKGDIAEGYSVSREKKESFPLTVTSAQKNPTAFYLCASSSTRGETQYFGPGTRLLVL.

This clone was seen more than once but under ten times. CDR3 coding DNA: TGTGCCAGCAGTGGCAGGGGAGCAGGGAACACTGAAGCTTTCTTT. This translates into CASSGRGAGNTEAFF. The chain combines TRBV6-5 with TRBJ1-1; TRBD1 is a possible D gene (6 bases). Germline CDR1 is MNHEY and CDR2 is SVGAGI. Trimming left V 5 bases short and J 1 base short, with 14 bases between. The CDR3 runs to 15 residues.

CDR3 coding DNA: TGTGCCAGCAGCTTAGGACAGGGCTTAAGAGGTGAAGCTTTCTTT. Residues: CASSLGQGLRGEAFF. The chain joins TRBV7-6 to TRBJ1-1; 7 positions match TRBD1. This CDR3 is 15 amino acids long. The germline CDR1 and CDR2 sequences are SGHVS and FNYEAQ. V lost 1 base and J lost 7; bases outside the gene matches: 9.